These 26 T cell receptor beta chains share one sample of origin, sequenced in a study of cytomegalovirus exposure and HLA in healthy donors. Amplification used 60 Vbeta primers and 13 Jbeta primers. TCRdb keeps only in-frame clones here, not all; method: immunoSEQ multiplex PCR. The table lists some 160,000 clones, roughly 80% of them singletons. The sequencing input was PBMCs. The source of these receptors is a male donor in good health and CMV-seropositive.

CDR3 in DNA: TGCGCCAGCAGCTTGGCCCCTCGGACAGGACTCGGACAGCCCCAGCATTTT. This gives the protein CASSLAPRTGLGQPQHF. V gene TRBV5-1 combines with J gene TRBJ1-5; TRBD1 matches at 7 bases. J was trimmed by 7 bases and V by 0 bases; bases with no gene match: 13. The CDR3 runs 17 residues. The germline V gene encodes CDR1 SGHRS and CDR2 YFSETQ.

This clone has a single count. Other DNA sequences in this specimen translate into the identical CDR3. The J gene is TRBJ2-5, the V gene TRBV28; D may be TRBD2 (5 bases). The length of the CDR3 is 13 residues. From germline, CDR1 is MDHEN and CDR2 SYDVKM. V lost 4 bases, J lost 8 bases, and 14 bases lay in between. This CDR3 reads CASSSGSVETQYF. CDR3 coding DNA: TGTGCCAGCAGTTCCGGTAGCGTAGAAACCCAGTACTTC.

The genes are TRBV5-4 and TRBJ2-1, with 8 bases lining up with TRBD1. There are 13 residues in the CDR3. V was pared by 6 bases and J by 8 bases, with 7 bases of the junction left unmatched. In germline, CDR1 is SGHNT, CDR2 YYREEE (reference sequence). The CDR3 DNA reads TGTGCCAGCACCGTCGGACAGGGCCATGAGCAGTTCTTC. It codes for CASTVGQGHEQFF.

In regard to this clone: A read error may produce the germline difference seen at one junction end. V gene TRBV30 combines with J gene TRBJ2-6, with 9 bases matching TRBD1. This CDR3 region has 19 residues. Germline V gene lookup returns CDR1 GTSNPN and CDR2 SVGIG (reference sequence). CDR3: CAWSVHLGQGLSGANVLAF. Here the CDR3 DNA reads TGTGCCTGGAGTGTACACTTGGGACAGGGACTTTCTGGGGCCAACGTCCTGGCTTTC.

The V and J genes are TRBV5-1 and TRBJ1-1, with TRBD1 identical over 7 bases. In germline, CDR1 is SGHRS, CDR2 YFSETQ. V trimming: 0 bases; J trimming: 4 bases; junction bases outside the gene matches: 6. This CDR3 is 15 amino acids long. The CDR3 loop reads CASSLGANRGTEAFF. Written as DNA, the CDR3 is TGCGCCAGCAGCTTGGGGGCAAACAGGGGCACTGAAGCTTTCTTT.

This sequence joins TRBV5-1 and TRBJ2-1; 7 nucleotides line up with TRBD2. The CDR3 runs to 15 residues. V lost 4 bases, J lost 2 bases, and 6 bases stayed unmatched. Germline V gene lookup returns CDR1 SGHRS and CDR2 YFSETQ. Here the CDR3 reads CASSPGGTAYNEQFF. DNA of the CDR3: TGCGCCAGCAGCCCGGGAGGTACAGCCTACAATGAGCAGTTCTTC.

The J gene is TRBJ1-4, the V gene TRBV6-5, with TRBD1 matching 8 bases. V lost 8 bases, J lost 8 bases, and 13 bases stayed unmatched. Germline loops: CDR1 MNHEY, CDR2 SVGAGI. The CDR3 is 15 amino acids. CDR3 nucleotide sequence: TGTGCCAGCTCCGTCTCTGAGGGACAGGCCGAAAAACTGTTTTTT. Amino acids: CASSVSEGQAEKLFF.

This clone was detected a few times. The V call is TRBV19, the J call TRBJ1-5; 8 nucleotides line up with TRBD1. The CDR3 is made up of 13 amino acids. CDR1 is LNHDA and CDR2 is SQIVND in the germline V gene (reference sequence). The ends lost 6 bases at V and 4 bases at J; junction bases unmatched: 2. The CDR3 nucleotides read TGTGCCAGTAGGGACAGGGTTAATCAGCCCCAGCATTTT. The encoded protein is CASRDRVNQPQHF.

This chain links TRBV30 with TRBJ1-3, with D uncertain. The germline gives CDR1 GTSNPN, CDR2 SVGIG (reference sequence). Trimming cost V 1 base and J 12 bases, with 10 bases left between them. This CDR3 spans 11 amino acids. Here the CDR3 reads CAWSGGAGIYF. The DNA for the CDR3 is TGTGCCTGGAGTGGCGGTGCGGGCATATATTTT.

This rearrangement joins TRBV4-3 to TRBJ2-3; D may be TRBD2 (5 bases). Germline values: CDR1 LGHNA, CDR2 YSLEER. The CDR3 runs 15 residues. Trimming cost V 4 bases and J 0 bases, with 11 bases left between them. CDR3 sequence (DNA): TGCGCCAGCAGCCCCCCCGGGGATAGCACAGATACGCAGTATTTT. It is translated as CASSPPGDSTDTQYF.

The genes are TRBV27 and TRBJ2-7, with 8 bases aligning to TRBD1. Germline values: CDR1 MNHEY, CDR2 SMNVEV (reference sequence). The CDR3 contains 15 residues. Trimming removed 6 bases from V and 2 bases from J; junction bases left unmatched: 9. CDR3: CASSPGQELTYEQYF. CDR3 sequence (DNA): TGTGCCAGCAGCCCGGGACAGGAGTTAACCTACGAGCAGTACTTC.

CDR3 region: CASSEDRGRRDSPLHF. The DNA for the CDR3 is TGTGCCAGCAGTGAAGACAGGGGGCGACGTGATTCACCCCTCCACTTT. V and J are TRBV2 and TRBJ1-6, with 9 bases aligning to TRBD1. CDR3 size: 16 residues. The V and J ends lost 1 base and 8 bases, in that order; junction bases with no gene match: 6. From germline, CDR1 is SNHLY and CDR2 FYNNEI. Drawing the rest from reference TRBV2 and TRBJ1-6, the complete variable domain is EPEVTQTPSHQVTQMGQEVILRCVPISNHLYFYWYRQILGQKVEFLVSFYNNEISEKSEIFDDQFSVERPDGSNFTLKIRSTKLEDSAMYFCASSEDRGRRDSPLHFGNGTRLTVT.

The V and J genes are TRBV25-1 and TRBJ1-2; 7 bases line up with TRBD1. Germline CDR1 MGHDK, CDR2 SYGVNS. The CDR3 runs to 12 residues. V shed 10 bases, J shed 6 bases, and the junction held 8 bases outside the gene matches. The CDR3 spells CATRGGADGYTF. CDR3 coding DNA: TGTGCCACCAGGGGGGGGGCAGATGGCTACACCTTC.

A remark on this clone: Because it lacks the conserved phenylalanine or tryptophan at the end, this CDR3 is likely a read error. The V and J genes are TRBV6-6 and TRBJ1-6; D perhaps matches TRBD1 (5 bases). V lost 7 bases and J 7 bases, leaving 20 bases between the germline ends. CDR3 length equals 16 residues. CDR1 is MNHNY and CDR2 is SVGAGI in the germline V gene (reference sequence). CDR3 bases: TGTGCCAGCACCCAGACAGAGCGGGTTTGGAATTCACCCCTCCACCTT. It codes for CASTQTERVWNSPLHL.

In the case of this clone: A read error may account for a junction end that differs from germline. The rearrangement uses TRBV5-1 and TRBJ2-6; D might be TRBD1 (5 bases). This CDR3 has 17 residues. Germline CDR1 SGHRS, CDR2 YFSETQ. DNA of the CDR3: TGCGCCAGCAGCTTGACAGGCTCCGATTCTGGGGCCAACGGCCTGACTTTC. Translating gives CASSLTGSDSGANGLTF.

This rearrangement joins TRBV27 to TRBJ1-4, with TRBD1 as a possible D gene (5 bases). The CDR3 contains 14 residues. Trimming took off 7 bases at V and 8 bases at J, with 17 bases between the two ends. Germline V gene data show CDR1 as MNHEY and CDR2 as SMNVEV (reference sequence). The DNA of the CDR3 is TGTGCCAGCAACTCCGCGGGGCCGAGGGAAAAACTGTTTTTT. This encodes CASNSAGPREKLFF.

The J gene is TRBJ2-7, the V gene TRBV11-2; 7 bases agree with TRBD2. The J segment lost 4 bases and the V segment lost 5 bases, leaving 8 bases of the junction unmatched. This CDR3 comprises 14 residues. The V gene's germline CDR1 is SGHAT and CDR2 FQNNGV. CDR3 nucleotides: TGTGCCAGCAGCCGAGAGGCGGGGGAATACGAGCAGTACTTC. Protein sequence: CASSREAGEYEQYF.

This clone was observed once. The chain carries TRBV5-1 and TRBJ2-5; D is undetermined. Per the germline V gene, CDR1 is SGHRS and CDR2 is YFSETQ. The CDR3 totals 15 residues. V lost 1 base to trimming and J lost 5 bases, with 15 bases between them. CDR3 protein: CASSLSAASRETQYF. CDR3 bases: TGCGCCAGCAGCTTGAGTGCGGCCTCCCGGGAGACCCAGTACTTC. Together with reference TRBV5-1 and TRBJ2-5, the CDR3 gives the full variable domain: KAGVTQTPRYLIKTRGQQVTLSCSPISGHRSVSWYQQTPGQGLQFLFEYFSETQRNKGNFPGRFSGRQFSNSRSEMNVSTLELGDSALYLCASSLSAASRETQYFGPGTRLLVL.

CDR3 region: CASSRPGPGDSPLHF. CDR3 bases: TGTGCCAGCAGCCGTCCTGGGCCAGGCGATTCACCCCTCCACTTT. The rearrangement links TRBV5-4 to TRBJ1-6; D gene uncertain. The V and J ends lost 4 bases and 8 bases respectively, with 16 bases between them. The germline V gene encodes CDR1 SGHNT and CDR2 YYREEE (reference sequence). The CDR3 runs to 15 residues.

The chain joins TRBV25-1 to TRBJ1-2; D unclear. V was trimmed by 1 base and J by 0 bases, leaving 9 bases between them. The CDR3 is 15 residues long. The germline V gene encodes CDR1 MGHDK and CDR2 SYGVNS. The CDR3 protein is CASSESSAANYGYTF. DNA for the CDR3: TGTGCCAGCAGTGAATCGAGCGCAGCTAACTATGGCTACACCTTC.

The V call is TRBV29-1, the J call TRBJ1-1; 7 bases map to TRBD1. Trimming removed 4 bases from V and 10 bases from J; junction bases left unmatched: 9. In germline, CDR1 is SQVTM, CDR2 ANQGSEA. The CDR3 sequence is 12 residues long. The CDR3, as DNA: TGCAGCGTTGTTGAGGGGGCCTCACCAGCTTTCTTT. It codes for CSVVEGASPAFF.

The V call is TRBV5-4, the J call TRBJ2-5; D unresolved. Germline lookup yields CDR1 SGHNT and CDR2 YYREEE (reference sequence). The CDR3 totals 15 residues. Trimming removed 3 bases at V and 4 bases at J, with 16 bases between. The CDR3 protein is CASSSFLESGETQYF. CDR3 coding DNA: TGTGCCAGCAGCTCCTTTCTTGAATCCGGAGAGACCCAGTACTTC. The full variable domain, completed using reference TRBV5-4 and TRBJ2-5, is ETGVTQSPTHLIKTRGQQVTLRCSSQSGHNTVSWYQQALGQGPQFIFQYYREEENGRGNFPPRFSGLQFPNYSSELNVNALELDDSALYLCASSSFLESGETQYFGPGTRLLVL.

V is TRBV19 and J is TRBJ2-3; 7 bases agree with TRBD1. The V and J ends lost 7 bases and 2 bases, in that order; junction bases with no gene match: 6. The CDR3 contains 14 residues. CDR1 is LNHDA and CDR2 is SQIVND in the germline V gene (reference sequence). As DNA, the CDR3 is TGTGCCAGTAAGAACAGGGGAGACACAGATACGCAGTATTTT. Amino acids: CASKNRGDTDTQYF.

The chain recombines TRBV5-1 with TRBJ2-1, with TRBD1 matching 11 bases. From germline, CDR1 is SGHRS and CDR2 YFSETQ. The length of the CDR3 is 15 residues. Losses at the gene ends were 4 bases for V and 2 bases for J; bases not matched to a gene: 2. The CDR3 sequence: CASSGGQGAYNEQFF. The DNA for the CDR3 is TGCGCCAGCAGCGGGGGACAGGGGGCCTACAATGAGCAGTTCTTC.

The J gene is TRBJ2-1, the V gene TRBV5-6, with 12 bases lining up with TRBD1. The V and J ends lost 4 bases and 4 bases, in that order; junction bases with no gene match: 6. Germline assignment: CDR1 SGHDT and CDR2 YYEEEE. This CDR3 contains 16 residues. The CDR3 here is CASSRPGQGAYNEQFF. DNA of the CDR3: TGTGCCAGCAGCCGGCCGGGACAGGGGGCTTACAATGAGCAGTTCTTC.

DNA of the CDR3: TGTGCCTGGGAGAGTACTAGCGGGGTCCCAGATACGCAGTATTTT. Its translation: CAWESTSGVPDTQYF. The gene calls are TRBV30 and TRBJ2-3, with 10 bases matching TRBD2. The trim removed 5 bases at V and 4 bases at J, leaving 9 bases unmatched. This CDR3 has 15 residues. Looked up from germline, CDR1 is GTSNPN and CDR2 is SVGIG (reference sequence).